This T cell receptor beta chain is from a study of human T cells and chemical hapten exposure. The CDR3 has 12 residues. Trimming removed 5 bases from V and 8 bases from J; junction bases left unmatched: 3. Germline V CDR1 and CDR2: MNHNY, SVGAGI (reference sequence). The time point denotes: pre-sensitization, week 0. Specified treatment: therapeutic diphenylcyclopropenone sensitization with weekly scalp DPC. Unfractionated whole blood yielded the extracted total RNA. This clonotype was seen at least ten times. Individual cDNA molecules (in the library) carried attached unique molecular identifiers. TCRdb re-analysed the RACE reads in MiXCR, keeping a single row per CDR3 protein. The table lists tens of thousands of distinct CDR3 sequences, 12% of them singletons, with 1.5% to 2.5% in the top ten.

The J gene is TRBJ2-3, the V gene TRBV6-6; 8 nucleotides match TRBD1. The TCR sequence derives from a woman between 40 and 55 years old with alopecia areata. Some clones in this sample may be carry-over from other donors' samples. The specimen was whole blood, collected in connection with sensitization to the hapten diphenylcyclopropenone (DPC). The CDR3: CASSRTGFTQYF. The CDR3 DNA sequence: TGTGCCAGCAGTCGGACAGGGTTTACGCAGTATTTT.